Sequencing of this T cell receptor beta chain was carried out in a study of T cell responses to AZD1222 COVID-19 vaccine. Germline V gene data show CDR1 as SGHAT and CDR2 as FQNNGV. CDR3 size: 16 residues. V was cut by 5 bases and J by 5 bases, with 18 bases left in between. Produced via immunoSEQ multiplex PCR; TCRdb's table is partial and in-frame only. Among some 99,000 clones listed, around 87% were seen once. The chain uses TRBV11-2 and TRBJ2-2; D might be TRBD2 (6 bases). This receptor was taken from an adult who received the AZD1222 COVID-19 vaccine. Sequences were derived from peripheral blood, sampled 28 days after the second AZD1222 dose. The CDR3 DNA follows: TGTGCCAGCAGCCCTTTACTAGCAATGGGGACCGGGGAGCTGTTTTTT. Amino acid sequence: CASSPLLAMGTGELFF.